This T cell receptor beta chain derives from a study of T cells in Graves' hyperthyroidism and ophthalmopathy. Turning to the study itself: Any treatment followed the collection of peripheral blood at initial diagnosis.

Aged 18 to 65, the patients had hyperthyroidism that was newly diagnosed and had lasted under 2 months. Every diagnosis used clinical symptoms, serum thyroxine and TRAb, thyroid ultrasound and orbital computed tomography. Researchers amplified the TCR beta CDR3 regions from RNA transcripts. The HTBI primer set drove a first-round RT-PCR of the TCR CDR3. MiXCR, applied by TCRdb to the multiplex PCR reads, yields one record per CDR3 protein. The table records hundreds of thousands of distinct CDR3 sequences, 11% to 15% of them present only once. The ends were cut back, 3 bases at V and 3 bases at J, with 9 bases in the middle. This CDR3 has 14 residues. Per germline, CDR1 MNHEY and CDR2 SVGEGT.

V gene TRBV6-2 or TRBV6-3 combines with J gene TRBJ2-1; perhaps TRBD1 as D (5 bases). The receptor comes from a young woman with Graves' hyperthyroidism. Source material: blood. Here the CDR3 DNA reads TGTGCCAGCAGTTATCAGGGCGGCTACAATGAGCAGTTCTTC. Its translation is CASSYQGGYNEQFF.